These 6 T cell receptor beta chains originate from one sample sequenced in a study of Graves' ophthalmopathy and Graves' hyperthyroidism. Amplification of the TCR beta CDR3 regions used RNA transcripts (as template). After a first-round RT-PCR with HTBI primers, a second-round multiplex PCR was run. A single record per CDR3 protein comes from TCRdb applying MiXCR to the multiplex PCR reads. The repertoire has around 670,000 distinct CDR3 sequences, 40% of them found once; the top ten carry 40% to 45%. The sequencing input was peripheral blood. The receptor set was obtained from an adult man with Graves' ophthalmopathy.

Many counts were recorded for this clonotype. The rearrangement uses TRBV29-1 and TRBJ2-7, with D tentatively TRBD1 (6 bases). Trimming took off 6 bases at V and 3 bases at J, with 9 bases between the two ends. The CDR3 loop spans 11 amino acids. Germline CDR1 is SQVTM and CDR2 is ANQGSEA. The CDR3 here is CSVLDSYEQYF. The CDR3 DNA follows: TGCAGCGTCTTGGACAGCTACGAGCAGTACTTC.

The chain carries TRBV7-9 and TRBJ1-5; no reliable D call. V was cut by 2 bases and J by 9 bases, with 17 bases left in between. The CDR3 length is 15 residues. Germline lookup yields CDR1 SEHNR and CDR2 FQNEAQ (reference sequence). The CDR3 DNA follows: TGTGCCAGCAGCTTAATGTTGAGCGGACCACGGCCCCAGCATTTT. This encodes CASSLMLSGPRPQHF.

This clonotype has ten or more counts. V and J are TRBV20-1 and TRBJ2-7; D is unclear. The CDR3 spans 11 residues. Germline CDR1 and CDR2: DFQATT and SNEGSKA (reference sequence). Between the trimmed V and J ends, which lost 6 bases and 2 bases, there was a span of 8 bases. Here the CDR3 DNA reads TGCAGTGCGGACGGACCCTACGAGCAGTACTTC. This translates into CSADGPYEQYF.

The chain employs TRBV28 and TRBJ1-5, with D unresolved. The CDR3 is 12 residues long. Between the trimmed V and J ends, which lost 6 bases and 7 bases, there was a span of 10 bases. Per germline, CDR1 MDHEN and CDR2 SYDVKM. CDR3 coding DNA: TGTGCCAGCAGCCTTACAACGCAGCCCCAGCATTTT. Protein product: CASSLTTQPQHF.

The table lists this clonotype with a few counts. This chain joins TRBV2 and TRBJ2-7, with D tentatively TRBD2 (5 bases). Germline CDR1 and CDR2: SNHLY and FYNNEI. The V end lost 6 bases, the J end lost 7 bases, and 22 bases lay between the germline ends. This CDR3 has 15 amino acids. For the CDR3, the DNA is TGTGCCAGCAGCTTGGCCGGGAATTATCTGGGGGAGCAGTACTTC. Translating it yields CASSLAGNYLGEQYF.

The table lists this clonotype with many counts. The gene calls are TRBV7-9 and TRBJ1-5; no firm D call. CDR3 length: 12 amino acids. Deletions cut 2 bases from V and 4 bases from J, with 3 bases between. CDR1 and CDR2 (germline): SEHNR, FQNEAQ (reference sequence). The DNA for the CDR3 is TGTGCCAGCAGCTTATTAAATCAGCCCCAGCATTTT. Its translation is CASSLLNQPQHF.